This passage covers 13 T cell receptor beta chains from one sample sequenced in a study of cytomegalovirus exposure and HLA in healthy donors. PCR involved 60 Vbeta and 13 Jbeta primers. Method: immunoSEQ multiplex PCR; TCRdb's copy keeps in-frame clones and lacks some. The repertoire holds 75,000 to 90,000 clones, with approximately 80% as singletons. Sequenced sample: PBMCs. These receptors all come from a human donor in good health.

This chain uses TRBV7-6 with TRBJ2-3, with TRBD2 identical over 9 bases. The CDR3 covers 16 residues. J lost 5 bases, V lost 0 bases, and 6 bases had no gene match. Germline V gives CDR1 SGHVS, CDR2 FNYEAQ. CDR3 coding DNA: TGTGCCAGCAGCTTAGCGGCGGGGGGGCCCGTAGATACGCAGTATTTT. Residues: CASSLAAGGPVDTQYF.

This clone was seen more than once but under ten times. Other DNA sequences of this sample code for an identical CDR3. The gene calls are TRBV7-2 and TRBJ2-7; possible D gene TRBD2, 6 bases. The germline V and J ends were trimmed by 3 bases and 4 bases, with 10 bases remaining between them. From germline, CDR1 is SGHTA and CDR2 FQGNSA. The CDR3 length is 13 residues. The CDR3 sequence: CASSLEGAYEQYF. The CDR3 DNA sequence: TGTGCCAGCAGCTTGGAGGGTGCGTACGAGCAGTACTTC. The full variable domain, completed using reference TRBV7-2 and TRBJ2-7, is GAGVSQSPSNKVTEKGKDVELRCDPISGHTALYWYRQSLGQGLEFLIYFQGNSAPDKSGLPSDRFSAERTGGSVSTLTIQRTQQEDSAVYLCASSLEGAYEQYFGPGTRLTVT.

The chain employs TRBV2 and TRBJ2-3; D is perhaps TRBD2 (5 bases). The CDR3 is 12 amino acids. The ends were cut back, 5 bases at V and 8 bases at J, with 11 bases in the middle. Germline assignment: CDR1 SNHLY and CDR2 FYNNEI. The CDR3 nucleotides read TGTGCCAGCAGTTCAGTGGGGAGTACGCAGTATTTT. This encodes CASSSVGSTQYF.

The chain has TRBV19 and TRBJ1-5, with unresolved D. The CDR3 totals 14 residues. Germline values: CDR1 LNHDA, CDR2 SQIVND (reference sequence). Trimming left V 3 bases short and J 5 bases short, with 11 bases between. The CDR3 DNA reads TGTGCCAGTAGTATTCTGAGCCGAGATCAGCCCCAGCATTTT. Its translation is CASSILSRDQPQHF.

This chain links TRBV11-2 with TRBJ1-5; D is unresolved. Germline CDR1 and CDR2: SGHAT and FQNNGV. V gave up 5 bases and J gave up 0 bases, with 5 bases separating them. CDR3 length: 13 residues. CDR3 DNA: TGTGCCAGCAGCGCGGATAGCAATCAGCCCCAGCATTTT. Encoded protein: CASSADSNQPQHF.

This sequence joins TRBV9 and TRBJ2-3; 9 nucleotides align to TRBD2. Germline V CDR1 and CDR2: SGDLS, YYNGEE. This CDR3 is built from 15 residues. J lost 0 bases, V lost 7 bases, and 6 bases had no gene match. CDR3 in DNA: TGTGCCAGCGCTATAGCGGGGGTTAGCACAGATACGCAGTATTTT. The encoded protein is CASAIAGVSTDTQYF.

The table lists this clone with a few counts. The gene calls are TRBV7-8 and TRBJ1-1; D might be TRBD1 (5 bases). V was shortened by 5 bases and J by 3 bases, with 16 bases between the two germline ends. Germline V gene data show CDR1 as SGHVS and CDR2 as FQNEAQ. This CDR3 spans 15 amino acids. The CDR3 is CASSPWFPGDTEAFF. The CDR3 DNA reads as TGTGCCAGCAGCCCCTGGTTCCCGGGGGACACTGAAGCTTTCTTT.

This chain links TRBV21-1 with TRBJ1-5. TRBV21-1 is a recognized pseudogene. This CDR3 spans 16 amino acids. CDR3 coding DNA: TGTGCCAGCAGCGGATGGGGACCGGGAGGCAATCAGCCCCAGCATTTT. Protein sequence: CASSGWGPGGNQPQHF.

This clone was picked up a small number of times. The chain recombines TRBV7-2 with TRBJ1-5, with D unclear. The CDR3 covers 17 residues. Germline CDR1 reads SGHTA; CDR2 reads FQGNSA. Trimming took off 1 base at V and 0 bases at J, with 13 bases between the two ends. In DNA, the CDR3 is TGTGCCAGCAGCTTAGTTACCGGGAATCCTAGCAATCAGCCCCAGCATTTT. It is translated as CASSLVTGNPSNQPQHF.

The rearrangement uses TRBV7-2 and TRBJ2-2; 10 bases align to TRBD2. V shed 2 bases, J shed 7 bases, and the junction held 13 bases outside the gene matches. Germline lookup yields CDR1 SGHTA and CDR2 FQGNSA. The CDR3 is 18 amino acids. The CDR3 nucleotides are TGTGCCAGCAGCTTAACCCTAGCGGGGGTTGGCCGCAGCGGGGAGCTGTTTTTT. Translated: CASSLTLAGVGRSGELFF.

This chain joins TRBV19 and TRBJ1-5; 9 nucleotides match TRBD1. CDR3 size: 16 residues. The ends lost 4 bases at V and 5 bases at J; junction bases unmatched: 9. Germline assignment: CDR1 LNHDA and CDR2 SQIVND (reference sequence). The chain's CDR3 is CASSTYGQGRHQPQHF. The DNA for the CDR3 is TGTGCCAGTAGTACCTACGGACAGGGGCGGCATCAGCCCCAGCATTTT.

CDR3 sequence: CASSKDCPAGADTGELFF. The CDR3 DNA follows: TGTGCCAGCAGCAAAGATTGTCCAGCGGGGGCTGACACCGGGGAGCTGTTTTTT. The gene calls are TRBV21-1 and TRBJ2-2; TRBD2 reflects the table's D call only, with no check against the DNA. TRBV21-1 is assigned pseudogene status. The CDR3 loop spans 18 amino acids.

The CDR3 DNA reads as TGCGCCAGCAGTCGGGACTCCAATCAGCCCCAGCATTTT. Its translation: CASSRDSNQPQHF. The chain has TRBV4-1 and TRBJ1-5, with D maybe TRBD1 (5 bases). V lost 6 bases to trimming and J lost 3 bases, with 9 bases between them. CDR1 is MGHRA and CDR2 is YSYEKL in the germline V gene. CDR3 length: 13 residues.